The TCR beta chain described here comes from a study of neurological immune-mediated disorders. Points from the study as a whole: HTLV-1-associated myelopathy led in TCR clonal expansion, while multiple sclerosis ranked lowest, below healthy controls. CDR3 amino acid sequences found in expanded clones were never shared across subjects, suggesting private repertoires in all groups.

This clonotype was recorded at least ten times. Its antigen is as yet unknown. This CDR3 contains 19 residues. The germline V gene has CDR1 DFQATT and CDR2 SNEGSKA (reference sequence). The V and J ends lost 0 bases and 2 bases, in that order; junction bases with no gene match: 8. Unsorted libraries were derived from 2 million PBMCs stored at -80 C. The team produced cDNA through 5'RACE using 10-nucleotide random UMIs. TCRdb called the 5' RACE reads again in MiXCR, with one record for every CDR3 protein. The sample lists some 83,000 distinct CDR3 sequences; roughly 2.6% were seen once. The sample was PBMCs. The chain recombines TRBV20-1 with TRBJ2-6, with 12 bases lining up with TRBD2. The TCR was taken from a woman aged 25-40 years with multiple sclerosis. CDR3 coding DNA: TGCAGTGCTAGAGAATACGGACTAGCGGGACCGACTGGGGCCAACGTCCTGACTTTC. As protein: CSAREYGLAGPTGANVLTF.